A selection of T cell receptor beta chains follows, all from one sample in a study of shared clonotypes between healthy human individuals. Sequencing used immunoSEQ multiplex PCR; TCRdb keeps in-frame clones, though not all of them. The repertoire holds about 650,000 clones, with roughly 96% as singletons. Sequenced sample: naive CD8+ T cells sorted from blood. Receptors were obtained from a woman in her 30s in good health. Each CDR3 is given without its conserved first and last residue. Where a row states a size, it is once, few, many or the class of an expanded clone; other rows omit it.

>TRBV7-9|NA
ASSGGTGPLAEQY
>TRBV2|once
ASSGGLAGRVNYEQY
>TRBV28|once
ASKRQGNQETQY
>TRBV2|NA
ATAPGSNHYEQF
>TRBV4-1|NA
ASSQDPLYTAHAPGSTDTQY
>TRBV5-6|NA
ASSWGTSGENTGELF
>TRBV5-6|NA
ASSLLEGLETQY
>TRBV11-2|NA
ASSQTSGRGYEQY
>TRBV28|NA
ASSLWRLEQTGELF
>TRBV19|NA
VTKGDRGNPDTEAF
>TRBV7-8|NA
ASSSPGQGIYGYT
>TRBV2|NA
ASSGGQGPQPQH
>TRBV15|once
ATSRDGFQETQY
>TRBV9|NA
ASSVRSGNEKLF
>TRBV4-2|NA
ASSQEGGGTSSYEQY
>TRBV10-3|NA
AILAGAGAGNEQF
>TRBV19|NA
ASSLLQGEMNTEAF
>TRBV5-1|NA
ASSFTGVYNEQF
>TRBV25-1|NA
ASSDVTGRSTGELF
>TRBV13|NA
ASGTGTSAYEQY
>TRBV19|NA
ASSTGTVYEQY
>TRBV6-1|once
ASSEGGLAGSEQY
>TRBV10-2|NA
ASIGQASYEQY
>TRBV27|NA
ASKIGPGTGNTIY
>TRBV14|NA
ASSQAPGTGFMSTGELF
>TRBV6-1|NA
ASSLGEGVFTEAF
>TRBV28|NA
ASTWTGLNQPQH
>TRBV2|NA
ASSEWDSENQPQH
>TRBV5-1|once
ASSLRTGFGNTGELF
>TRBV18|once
ASSPDGSSYNEQF
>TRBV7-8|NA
ASSLKRPLGLGGYT
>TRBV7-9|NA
ASSLELETDTQY
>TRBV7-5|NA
VRSTDGPTDTQY
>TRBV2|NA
ASREDRGWYQPQH
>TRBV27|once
ASSLYSGLSSYNEQF
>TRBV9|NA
ASSAGGRGTEAF
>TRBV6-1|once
ASSEATGGYYGYT
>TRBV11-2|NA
ASSLVPQLDFHGYT
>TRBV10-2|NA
ASRFGQGFNEQF
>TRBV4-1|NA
ASSQESGIQPQH
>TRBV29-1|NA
SVAGGFDNEQF
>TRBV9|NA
ASSRDWAGGTEAF
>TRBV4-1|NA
ASSINGQVRDEQY
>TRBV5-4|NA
ASSPGRSYEQY
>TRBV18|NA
ASSSDRGDKEAF
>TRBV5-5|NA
ASSASTGKTEAF
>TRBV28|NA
ASSLAWTELNTEAF
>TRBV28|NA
ASSWSNEKLF
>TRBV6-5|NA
ATQTGVNGYT